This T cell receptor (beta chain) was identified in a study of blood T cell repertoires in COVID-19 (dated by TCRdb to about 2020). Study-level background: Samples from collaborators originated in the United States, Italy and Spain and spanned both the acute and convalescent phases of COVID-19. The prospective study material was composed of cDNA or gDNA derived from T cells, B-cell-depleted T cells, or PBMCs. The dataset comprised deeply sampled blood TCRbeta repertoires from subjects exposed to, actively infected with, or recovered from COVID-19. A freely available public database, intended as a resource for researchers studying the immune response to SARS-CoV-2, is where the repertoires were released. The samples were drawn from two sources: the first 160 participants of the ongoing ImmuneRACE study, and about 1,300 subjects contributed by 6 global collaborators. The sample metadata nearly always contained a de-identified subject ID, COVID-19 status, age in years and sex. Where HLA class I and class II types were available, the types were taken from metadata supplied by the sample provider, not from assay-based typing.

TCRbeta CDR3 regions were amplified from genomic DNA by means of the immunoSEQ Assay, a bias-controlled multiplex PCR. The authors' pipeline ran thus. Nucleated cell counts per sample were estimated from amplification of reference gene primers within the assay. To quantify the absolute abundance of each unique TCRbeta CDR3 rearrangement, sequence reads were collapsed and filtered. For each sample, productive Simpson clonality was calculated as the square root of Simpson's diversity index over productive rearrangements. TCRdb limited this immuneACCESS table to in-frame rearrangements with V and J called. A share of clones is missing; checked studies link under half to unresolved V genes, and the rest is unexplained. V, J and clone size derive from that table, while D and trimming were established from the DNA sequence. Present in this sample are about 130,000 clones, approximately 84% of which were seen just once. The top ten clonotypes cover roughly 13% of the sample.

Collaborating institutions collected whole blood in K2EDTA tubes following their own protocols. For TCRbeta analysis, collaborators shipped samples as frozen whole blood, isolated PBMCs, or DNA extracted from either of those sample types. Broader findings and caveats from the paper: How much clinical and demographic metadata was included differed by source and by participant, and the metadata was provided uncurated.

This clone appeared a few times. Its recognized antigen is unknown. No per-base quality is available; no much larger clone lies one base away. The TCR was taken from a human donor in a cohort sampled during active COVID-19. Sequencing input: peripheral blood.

Here the CDR3 is given as CASSPDMGKLFF. The DNA sequence reads TGTGCCAGCAGTCCCGACATGGGAAAACTGTTTTTT. The V and J segments used are TRBV12-3 or TRBV12-4 and TRBJ1-4, with the D segment identity uncertain. V is pared back by 5 bases and J by 10 bases, with 11 bases lying between the germline termini. Its CDR3 holds 12 amino acids, cysteine through phenylalanine. This entry keeps only the CDR3 DNA: 36 bases, framed from base 1.